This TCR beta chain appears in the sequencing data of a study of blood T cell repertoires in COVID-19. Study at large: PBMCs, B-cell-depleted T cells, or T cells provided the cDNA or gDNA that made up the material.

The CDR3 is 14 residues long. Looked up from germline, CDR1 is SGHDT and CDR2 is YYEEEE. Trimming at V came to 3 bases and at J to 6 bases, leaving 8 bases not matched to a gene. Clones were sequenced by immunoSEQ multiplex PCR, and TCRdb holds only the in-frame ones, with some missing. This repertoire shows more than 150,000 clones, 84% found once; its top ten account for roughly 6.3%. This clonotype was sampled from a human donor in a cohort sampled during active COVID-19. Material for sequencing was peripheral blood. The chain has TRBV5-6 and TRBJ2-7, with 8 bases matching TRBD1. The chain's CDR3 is CASSSGTTGVEQYF. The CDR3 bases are TGTGCCAGCAGCTCCGGGACGACAGGGGTCGAGCAGTACTTC.